This TCR beta chain was sequenced during a study of a mutant IDH1 vaccine in newly diagnosed glioma. In regard to this clone: Its antigen is not known.

TCRdb's table, derived via immunoSEQ multiplex PCR, lists solely in-frame clones and lacks some. The data hold tens of thousands of clones, with 86% observed a single time. The time point is: week 35, safety follow-up. Each dose delivered 300 ug of mutant IDH1 20-mer peptide subcutaneously with imiquimod. Astrocytomas found in donors were new, WHO grade 3 or 4, IDH1-mutant and ATRX-lost. Sequencing was performed on PBMCs, taken from a glioma patient whose treatment included an IDH1 peptide vaccine. This TCR derives from a middle-aged man with glioma.

CDR3 in DNA: TGCGCCAGCGCCCGGGGGCCCCAAGAGACCCAGTACTTC. The encoded protein is CASARGPQETQYF. J is TRBJ2-5 and V is TRBV23-1; D tentatively reads TRBD1 or TRBD2 (6 bases each). TRBV23-1 is annotated as an ORF whose role is uncertain. The CDR3 consists of 13 residues. V lost 8 bases to trimming and J lost 1 base, with 11 bases between them.